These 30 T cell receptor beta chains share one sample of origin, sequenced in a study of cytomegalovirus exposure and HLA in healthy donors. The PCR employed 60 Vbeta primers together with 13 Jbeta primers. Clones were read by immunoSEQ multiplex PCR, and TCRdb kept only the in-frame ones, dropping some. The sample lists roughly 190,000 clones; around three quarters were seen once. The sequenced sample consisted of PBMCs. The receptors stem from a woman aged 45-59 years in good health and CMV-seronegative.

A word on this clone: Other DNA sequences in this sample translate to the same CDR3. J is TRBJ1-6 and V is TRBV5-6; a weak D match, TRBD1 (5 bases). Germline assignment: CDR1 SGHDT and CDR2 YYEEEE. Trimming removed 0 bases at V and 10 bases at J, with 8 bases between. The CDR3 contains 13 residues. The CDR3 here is CASSLGGLSPLHF. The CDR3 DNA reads TGTGCCAGCAGCTTGGGGGGCCTATCACCCCTCCACTTT.

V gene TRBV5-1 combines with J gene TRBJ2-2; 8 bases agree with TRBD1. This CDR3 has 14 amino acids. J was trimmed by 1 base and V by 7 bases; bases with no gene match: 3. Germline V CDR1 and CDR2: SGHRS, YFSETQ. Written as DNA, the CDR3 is TGCGCCAGCTGGACAGGGCAGAACACCGGGGAGCTGTTTTTT. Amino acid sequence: CASWTGQNTGELFF. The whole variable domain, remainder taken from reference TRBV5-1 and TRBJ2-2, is KAGVTQTPRYLIKTRGQQVTLSCSPISGHRSVSWYQQTPGQGLQFLFEYFSETQRNKGNFPGRFSGRQFSNSRSEMNVSTLELGDSALYLCASWTGQNTGELFFGEGSRLTVL.

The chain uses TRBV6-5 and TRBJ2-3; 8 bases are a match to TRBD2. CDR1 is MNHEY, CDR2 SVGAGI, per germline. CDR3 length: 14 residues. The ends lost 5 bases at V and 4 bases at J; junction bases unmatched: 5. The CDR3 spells CASSLGLVADTQYF. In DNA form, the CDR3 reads TGTGCCAGCAGTCTGGGACTAGTGGCAGATACGCAGTATTTT.

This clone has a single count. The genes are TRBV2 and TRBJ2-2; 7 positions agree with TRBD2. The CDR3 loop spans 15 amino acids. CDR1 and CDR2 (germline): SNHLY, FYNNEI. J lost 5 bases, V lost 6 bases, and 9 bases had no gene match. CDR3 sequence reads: CASSVKRGTTGELFF. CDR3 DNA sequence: TGTGCCAGCAGCGTAAAGCGGGGAACTACCGGGGAGCTGTTTTTT.

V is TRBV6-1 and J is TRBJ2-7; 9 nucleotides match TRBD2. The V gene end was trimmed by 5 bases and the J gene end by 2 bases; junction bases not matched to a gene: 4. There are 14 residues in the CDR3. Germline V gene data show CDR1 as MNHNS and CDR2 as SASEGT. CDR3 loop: CASSFKREAYEQYF. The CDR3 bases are TGTGCCAGCAGTTTTAAGCGGGAGGCCTACGAGCAGTACTTC.

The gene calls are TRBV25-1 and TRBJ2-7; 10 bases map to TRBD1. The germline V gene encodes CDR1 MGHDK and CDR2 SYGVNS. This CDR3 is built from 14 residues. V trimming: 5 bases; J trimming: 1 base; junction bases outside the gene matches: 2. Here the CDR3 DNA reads TGTGCCAGCAGTCGACAGGGGGCGTCCTACGAGCAGTACTTC. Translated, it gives CASSRQGASYEQYF.

The DNA of the CDR3 is TGTGCCAGCAGTGATGGGACAGGGGGATCGACTGAAGCTTTCTTT. Residues: CASSDGTGGSTEAFF. The chain uses TRBV6-1 and TRBJ1-1, with TRBD1 matching over 11 bases. CDR1 and CDR2 (germline): MNHNS, SASEGT. Germline trimming cut 3 bases from V and 5 bases from J; bases unmatched to any gene: 5. The CDR3 has 15 residues.

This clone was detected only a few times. The DNA of the CDR3 is TGTGCCAGCAGCTTAAACCCGGGTGCGAACACCGGGGAGCTGTTTTTT. Translated: CASSLNPGANTGELFF. The J gene is TRBJ2-2, the V gene TRBV7-3, with unresolved D. Germline loops: CDR1 SGHTA, CDR2 FQGTGA. V was trimmed by 1 base and J by 0 bases, leaving 9 bases between them. The CDR3 has 16 amino acids.

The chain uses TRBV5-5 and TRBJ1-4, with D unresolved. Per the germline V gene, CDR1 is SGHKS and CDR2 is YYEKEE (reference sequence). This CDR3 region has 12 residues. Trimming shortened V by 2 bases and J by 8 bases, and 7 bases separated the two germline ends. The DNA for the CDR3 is TGTGCCAGCAGCTTCGCGGGGGAAAAACTGTTTTTT. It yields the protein CASSFAGEKLFF. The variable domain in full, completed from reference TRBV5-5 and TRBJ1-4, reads DAGVTQSPTHLIKTRGQQVTLRCSPISGHKSVSWYQQVLGQGPQFIFQYYEKEERGRGNFPDRFSARQFPNYSSELNVNALLLGDSALYLCASSFAGEKLFFGSGTQLSVL.

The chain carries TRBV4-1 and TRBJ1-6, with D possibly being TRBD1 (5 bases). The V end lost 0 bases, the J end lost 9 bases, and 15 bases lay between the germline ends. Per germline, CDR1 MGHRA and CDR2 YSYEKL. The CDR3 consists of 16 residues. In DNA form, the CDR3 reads TGCGCCAGCAGCCAAGAGTTGGGTAGGGGAGGTTCACCCCTCCACTTT. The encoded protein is CASSQELGRGGSPLHF.

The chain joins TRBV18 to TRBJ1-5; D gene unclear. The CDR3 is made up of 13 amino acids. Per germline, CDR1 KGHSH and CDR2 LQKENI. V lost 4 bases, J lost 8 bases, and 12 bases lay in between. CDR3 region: CASSRSKGEPQHF. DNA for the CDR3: TGTGCCAGCTCACGGTCAAAGGGAGAGCCCCAGCATTTT.

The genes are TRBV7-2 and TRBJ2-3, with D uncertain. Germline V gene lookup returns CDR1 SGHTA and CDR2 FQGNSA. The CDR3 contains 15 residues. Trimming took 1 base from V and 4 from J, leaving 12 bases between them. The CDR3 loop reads CASSLVGAGADTQYF. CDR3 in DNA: TGTGCCAGCAGCTTAGTTGGAGCTGGAGCAGATACGCAGTATTTT.

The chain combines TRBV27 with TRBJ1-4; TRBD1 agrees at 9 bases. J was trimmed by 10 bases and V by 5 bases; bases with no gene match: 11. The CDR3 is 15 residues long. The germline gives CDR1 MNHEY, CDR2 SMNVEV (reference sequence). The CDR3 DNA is TGTGCCAGCAGTACCCTCTGGGACAGGGACGGAAAACTGTTTTTT. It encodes CASSTLWDRDGKLFF.

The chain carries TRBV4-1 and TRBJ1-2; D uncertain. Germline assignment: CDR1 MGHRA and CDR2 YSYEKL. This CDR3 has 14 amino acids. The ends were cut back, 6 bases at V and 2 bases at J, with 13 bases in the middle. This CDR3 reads CASRASLSNYGYTF. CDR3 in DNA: TGCGCCAGCAGGGCCTCTTTGTCGAACTATGGCTACACCTTC.

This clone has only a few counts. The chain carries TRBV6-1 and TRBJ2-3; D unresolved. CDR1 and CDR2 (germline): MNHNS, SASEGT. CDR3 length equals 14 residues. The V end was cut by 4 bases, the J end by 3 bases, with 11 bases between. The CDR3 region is CASSAPTLTDTQYF. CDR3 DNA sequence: TGTGCCAGCAGTGCTCCCACGCTAACAGATACGCAGTATTTT.

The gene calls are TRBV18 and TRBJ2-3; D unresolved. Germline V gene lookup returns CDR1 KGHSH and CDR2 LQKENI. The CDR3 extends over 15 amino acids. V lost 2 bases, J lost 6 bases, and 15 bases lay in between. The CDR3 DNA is TGTGCCAGCTCACCAAGGTTACAGCCCTCGGATACGCAGTATTTT. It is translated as CASSPRLQPSDTQYF.

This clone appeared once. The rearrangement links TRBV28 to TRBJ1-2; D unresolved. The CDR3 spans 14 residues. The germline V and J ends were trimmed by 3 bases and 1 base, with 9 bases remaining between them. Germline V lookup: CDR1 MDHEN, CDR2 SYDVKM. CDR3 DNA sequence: TGTGCCAGCAGTTTGGGCAGTATTAACTATGGCTACACCTTC. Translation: CASSLGSINYGYTF.

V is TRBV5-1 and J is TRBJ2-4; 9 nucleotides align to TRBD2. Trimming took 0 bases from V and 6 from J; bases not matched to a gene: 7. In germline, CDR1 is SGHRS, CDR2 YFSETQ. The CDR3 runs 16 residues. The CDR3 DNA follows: TGCGCCAGCAGCTTGGAGGCTAGCGGGAAGGGAAACATTCAGTACTTC. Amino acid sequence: CASSLEASGKGNIQYF.

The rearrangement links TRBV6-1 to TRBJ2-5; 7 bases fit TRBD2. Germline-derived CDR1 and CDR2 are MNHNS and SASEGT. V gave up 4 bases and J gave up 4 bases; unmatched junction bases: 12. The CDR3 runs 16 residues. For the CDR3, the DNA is TGTGCCAGCAGTGCCGATATGAGGACTAGAATAGAGACCCAGTACTTC. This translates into CASSADMRTRIETQYF.

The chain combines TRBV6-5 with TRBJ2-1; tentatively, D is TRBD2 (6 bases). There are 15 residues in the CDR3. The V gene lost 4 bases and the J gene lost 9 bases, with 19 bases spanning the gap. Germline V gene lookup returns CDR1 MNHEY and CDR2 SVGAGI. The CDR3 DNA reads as TGTGCCAGCAGTTCGTGGGGGGATGAAGTTGGTGAGCAGTTCTTC. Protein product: CASSSWGDEVGEQFF.

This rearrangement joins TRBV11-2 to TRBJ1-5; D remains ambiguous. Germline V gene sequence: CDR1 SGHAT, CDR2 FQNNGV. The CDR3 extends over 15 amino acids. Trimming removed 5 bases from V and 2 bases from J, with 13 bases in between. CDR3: CASSPTAGGNQPQHF. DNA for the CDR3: TGTGCCAGCAGCCCTACGGCGGGTGGCAATCAGCCCCAGCATTTT.

CDR3 protein: CAWRQNEQFF. The DNA of the CDR3 is TGTGCCTGGAGGCAGAATGAGCAGTTCTTC. The V call is TRBV30, the J call TRBJ2-1; no reliable D call. The CDR3 runs 10 residues. Trimming removed 3 bases at V and 7 bases at J, with 4 bases between. The germline V gene encodes CDR1 GTSNPN and CDR2 SVGIG (reference sequence).

CDR3 nucleotide sequence: TGTGCCAGTAGTATTTATGACAGTCGATTTTCCGAGCAGTACTTC. Amino acid sequence: CASSIYDSRFSEQYF. The chain combines TRBV19 with TRBJ2-7, with D perhaps matching TRBD1 (5 bases). The germline V gene encodes CDR1 LNHDA and CDR2 SQIVND (reference sequence). The ends were cut back, 3 bases at V and 6 bases at J, with 18 bases in the middle. The CDR3 extends over 15 amino acids.

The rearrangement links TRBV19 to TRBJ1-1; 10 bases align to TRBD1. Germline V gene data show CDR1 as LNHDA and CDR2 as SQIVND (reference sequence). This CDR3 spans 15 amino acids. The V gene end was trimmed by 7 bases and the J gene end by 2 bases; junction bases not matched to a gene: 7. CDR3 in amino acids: CASKVRDRGNTEAFF. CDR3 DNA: TGTGCCAGTAAAGTAAGGGACAGGGGAAACACTGAAGCTTTCTTT.

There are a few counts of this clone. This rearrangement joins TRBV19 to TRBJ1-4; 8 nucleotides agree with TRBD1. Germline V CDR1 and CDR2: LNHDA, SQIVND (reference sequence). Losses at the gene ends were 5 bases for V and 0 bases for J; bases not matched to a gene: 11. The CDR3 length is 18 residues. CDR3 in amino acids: CASSPGWTGRSTNEKLFF. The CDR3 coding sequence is TGTGCCAGTAGTCCGGGCTGGACAGGGCGGTCAACTAATGAAAAACTGTTTTTT.

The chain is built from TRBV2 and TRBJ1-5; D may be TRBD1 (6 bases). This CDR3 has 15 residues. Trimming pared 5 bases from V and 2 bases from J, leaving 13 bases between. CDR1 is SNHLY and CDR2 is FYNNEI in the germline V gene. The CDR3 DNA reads TGTGCCAGCAGTCCACAGGGTGGTGGCAATCAGCCCCAGCATTTT. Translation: CASSPQGGGNQPQHF.

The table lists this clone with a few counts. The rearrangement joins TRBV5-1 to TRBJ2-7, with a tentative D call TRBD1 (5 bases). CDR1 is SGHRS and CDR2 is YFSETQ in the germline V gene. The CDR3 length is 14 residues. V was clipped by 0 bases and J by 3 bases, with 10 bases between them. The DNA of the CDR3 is TGCGCCAGCAGCTTGGGTCAGGGTGGCTACGAGCAGTACTTC. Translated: CASSLGQGGYEQYF.

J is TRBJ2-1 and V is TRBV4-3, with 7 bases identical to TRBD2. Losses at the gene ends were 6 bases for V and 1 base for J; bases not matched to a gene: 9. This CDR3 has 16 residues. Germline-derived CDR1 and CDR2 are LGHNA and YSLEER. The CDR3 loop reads CASSTGGIASYNEQFF. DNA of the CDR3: TGCGCCAGCAGTACCGGGGGGATTGCGTCCTACAATGAGCAGTTCTTC.

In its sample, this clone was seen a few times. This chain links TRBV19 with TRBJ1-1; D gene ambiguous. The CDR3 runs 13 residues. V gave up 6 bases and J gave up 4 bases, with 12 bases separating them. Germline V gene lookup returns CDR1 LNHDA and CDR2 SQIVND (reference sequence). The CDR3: CASSTKAGTEAFF. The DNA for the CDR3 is TGTGCCAGTAGCACTAAGGCGGGCACTGAAGCTTTCTTT.

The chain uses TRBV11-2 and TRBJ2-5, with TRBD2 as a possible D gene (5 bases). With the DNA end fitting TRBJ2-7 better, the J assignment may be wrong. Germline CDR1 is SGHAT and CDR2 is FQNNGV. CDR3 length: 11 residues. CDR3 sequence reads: CASSSGLEQYF. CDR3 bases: TGTGCCAGCAGCTCAGGACTCGAGCAGTACTTC.